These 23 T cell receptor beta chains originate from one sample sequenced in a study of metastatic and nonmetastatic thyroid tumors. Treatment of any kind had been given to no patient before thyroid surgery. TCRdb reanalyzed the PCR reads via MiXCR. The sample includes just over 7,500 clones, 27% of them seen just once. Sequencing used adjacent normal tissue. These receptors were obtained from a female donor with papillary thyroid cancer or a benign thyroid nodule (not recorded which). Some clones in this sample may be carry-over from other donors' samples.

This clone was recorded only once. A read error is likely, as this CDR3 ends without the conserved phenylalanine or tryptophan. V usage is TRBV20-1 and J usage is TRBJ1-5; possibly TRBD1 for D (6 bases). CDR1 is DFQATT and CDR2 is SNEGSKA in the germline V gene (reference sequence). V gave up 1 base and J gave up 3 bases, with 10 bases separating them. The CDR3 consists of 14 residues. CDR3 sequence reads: CSARAGHTNQPQHS. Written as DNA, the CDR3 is TGCAGTGCTAGAGCGGGACATACCAATCAGCCCCAGCATTCT.

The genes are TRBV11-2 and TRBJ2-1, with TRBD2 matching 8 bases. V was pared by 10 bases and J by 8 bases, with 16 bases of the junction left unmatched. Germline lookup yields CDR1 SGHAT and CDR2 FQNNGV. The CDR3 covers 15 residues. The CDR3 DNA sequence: TGTGCCACCTCTTTTTTCGGGAGGGCCCTCGATGAGCAGTTCTTC. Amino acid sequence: CATSFFGRALDEQFF.

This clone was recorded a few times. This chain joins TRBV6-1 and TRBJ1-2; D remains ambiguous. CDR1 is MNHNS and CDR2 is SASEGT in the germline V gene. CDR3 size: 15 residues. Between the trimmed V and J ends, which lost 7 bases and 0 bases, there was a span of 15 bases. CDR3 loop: CASKTNSLANYGYTF. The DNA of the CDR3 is TGTGCCAGCAAAACTAACAGCCTAGCTAACTATGGCTACACCTTC.

CDR3 nucleotides: TGCAGTGCTATGGGGGTAGCGGGACCGACCTACAATGAGCAGTTCTTC. Protein product: CSAMGVAGPTYNEQFF. The chain has TRBV20-1 and TRBJ2-1; 8 nucleotides align to TRBD2. The CDR3 consists of 16 residues. After removal of 4 bases from V and 2 bases from J, the junction contained 10 bases not matched to a gene. CDR1 is DFQATT and CDR2 is SNEGSKA in the germline V gene (reference sequence).

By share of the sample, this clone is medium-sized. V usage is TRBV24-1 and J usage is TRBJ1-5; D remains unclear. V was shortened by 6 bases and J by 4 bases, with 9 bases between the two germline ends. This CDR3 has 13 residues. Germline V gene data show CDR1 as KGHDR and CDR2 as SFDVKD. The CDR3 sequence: CATSSSGNQPQHF. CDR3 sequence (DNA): TGTGCCACCAGTTCATCGGGAAATCAGCCCCAGCATTTT.

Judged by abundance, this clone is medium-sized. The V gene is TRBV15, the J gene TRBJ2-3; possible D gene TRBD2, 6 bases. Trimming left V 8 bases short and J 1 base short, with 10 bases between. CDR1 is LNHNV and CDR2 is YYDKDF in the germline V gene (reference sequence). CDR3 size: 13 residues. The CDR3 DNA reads TGTGCCACCCTTAGCGGTCGCACAGATACGCAGTATTTT. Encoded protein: CATLSGRTDTQYF.

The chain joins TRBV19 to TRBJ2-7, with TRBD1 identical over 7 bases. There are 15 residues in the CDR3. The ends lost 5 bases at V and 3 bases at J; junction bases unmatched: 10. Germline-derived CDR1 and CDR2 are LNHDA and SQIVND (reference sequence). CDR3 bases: TGTGCCAGTAGTCTGAAAACAGGGGCCTACTACGAGCAGTACTTC. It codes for CASSLKTGAYYEQYF.

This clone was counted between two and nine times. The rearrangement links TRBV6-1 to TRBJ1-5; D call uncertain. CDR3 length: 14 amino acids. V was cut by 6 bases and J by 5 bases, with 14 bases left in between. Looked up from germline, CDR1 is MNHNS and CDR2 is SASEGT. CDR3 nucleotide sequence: TGTGCCAGCAGACCTCTTGAACCGGATCAGCCCCAGCATTTT. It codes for CASRPLEPDQPQHF.

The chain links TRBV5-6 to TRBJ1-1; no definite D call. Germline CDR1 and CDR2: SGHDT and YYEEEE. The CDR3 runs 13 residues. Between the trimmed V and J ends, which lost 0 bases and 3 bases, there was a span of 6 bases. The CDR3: CASSLGPHTEAFF. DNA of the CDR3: TGTGCCAGCAGCTTGGGGCCTCACACTGAAGCTTTCTTT.

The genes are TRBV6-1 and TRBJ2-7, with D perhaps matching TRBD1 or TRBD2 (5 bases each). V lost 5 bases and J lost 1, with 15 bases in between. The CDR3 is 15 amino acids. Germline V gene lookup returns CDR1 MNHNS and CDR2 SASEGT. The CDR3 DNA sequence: TGTGCCAGCAGTCCCAGACAGTGGGGGTCCTACGAGCAGTACTTC. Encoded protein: CASSPRQWGSYEQYF.

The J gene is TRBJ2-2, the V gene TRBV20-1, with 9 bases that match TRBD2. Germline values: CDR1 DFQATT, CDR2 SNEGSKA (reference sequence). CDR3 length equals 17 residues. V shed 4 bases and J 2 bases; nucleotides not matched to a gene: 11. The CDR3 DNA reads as TGCAGTGCTATAGTTGGCCTAGCGGGAATTAACACCGGGGAGCTGTTTTTT. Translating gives CSAIVGLAGINTGELFF.

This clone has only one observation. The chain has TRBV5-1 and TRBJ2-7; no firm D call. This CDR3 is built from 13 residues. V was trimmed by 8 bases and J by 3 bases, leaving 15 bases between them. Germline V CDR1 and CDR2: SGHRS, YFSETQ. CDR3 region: CASSPDEVYEQYF. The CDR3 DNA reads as TGCGCCAGTAGCCCCGACGAGGTCTACGAGCAGTACTTC.

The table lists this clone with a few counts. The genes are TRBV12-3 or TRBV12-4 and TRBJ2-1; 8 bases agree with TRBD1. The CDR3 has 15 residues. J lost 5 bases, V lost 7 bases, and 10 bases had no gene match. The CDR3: CASTSGQGSHNEQFF. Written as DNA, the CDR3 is TGTGCCAGCACCTCTGGACAGGGAAGTCACAATGAGCAGTTCTTC.

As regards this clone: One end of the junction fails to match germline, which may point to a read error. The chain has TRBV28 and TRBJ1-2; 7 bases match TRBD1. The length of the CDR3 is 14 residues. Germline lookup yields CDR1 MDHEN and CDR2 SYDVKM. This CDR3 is CASSTGQSLYGHTF. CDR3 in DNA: TGTGCCAGCAGTACGGGACAGAGCCTCTATGGCCACACATTC.

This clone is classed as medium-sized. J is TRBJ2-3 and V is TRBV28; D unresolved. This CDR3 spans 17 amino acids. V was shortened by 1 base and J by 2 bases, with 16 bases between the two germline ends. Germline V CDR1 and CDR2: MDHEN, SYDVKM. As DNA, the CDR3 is TGTGCCAGCAGTTTATTTAGTCGGAGTCCCGTCACAGATACGCAGTATTTT. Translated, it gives CASSLFSRSPVTDTQYF.

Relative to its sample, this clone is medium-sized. The CDR3 sequence is CSVEQGPGGTEAFF. As DNA, the CDR3 is TGCAGCGTTGAGCAGGGACCGGGAGGCACTGAAGCTTTCTTT. The chain uses TRBV29-1 and TRBJ1-1; D is perhaps TRBD1 (5 bases). Germline V lookup: CDR1 SQVTM, CDR2 ANQGSEA. V lost 3 bases and J 4 bases, leaving 15 bases between the germline ends. The CDR3 has 14 amino acids.

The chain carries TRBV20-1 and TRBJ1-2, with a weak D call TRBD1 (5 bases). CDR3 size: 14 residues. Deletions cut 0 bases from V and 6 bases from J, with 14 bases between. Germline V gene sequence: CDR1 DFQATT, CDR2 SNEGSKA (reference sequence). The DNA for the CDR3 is TGCAGTGCTAGAGATTGGGGGGGTTTGAATGGCTACACCTTC. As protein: CSARDWGGLNGYTF.

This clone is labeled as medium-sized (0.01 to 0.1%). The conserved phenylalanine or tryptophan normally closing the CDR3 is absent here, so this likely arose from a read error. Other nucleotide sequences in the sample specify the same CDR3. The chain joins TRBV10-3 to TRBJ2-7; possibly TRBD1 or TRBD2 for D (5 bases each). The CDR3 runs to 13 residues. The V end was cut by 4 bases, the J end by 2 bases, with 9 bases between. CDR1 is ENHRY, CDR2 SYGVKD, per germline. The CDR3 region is CAISGEGPYEQYL. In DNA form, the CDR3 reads TGTGCCATCAGTGGTGAGGGGCCCTACGAGCAGTACCTC.

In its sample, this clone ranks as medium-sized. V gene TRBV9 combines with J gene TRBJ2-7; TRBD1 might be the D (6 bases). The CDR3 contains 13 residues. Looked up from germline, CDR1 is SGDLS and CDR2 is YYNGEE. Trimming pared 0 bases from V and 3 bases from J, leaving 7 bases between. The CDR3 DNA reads TGTGCCAGCAGCGTAGAACAGGGCTACGAGCAGTACTTC. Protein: CASSVEQGYEQYF.

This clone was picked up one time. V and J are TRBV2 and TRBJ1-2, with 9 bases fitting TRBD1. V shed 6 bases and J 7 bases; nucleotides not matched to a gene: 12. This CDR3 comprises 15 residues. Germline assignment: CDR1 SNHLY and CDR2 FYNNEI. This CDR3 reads CASRRTGGSSFGYTF. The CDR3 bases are TGTGCCAGCAGAAGAACAGGGGGCTCTTCGTTTGGCTACACCTTC.

The CDR3 DNA sequence: TGTGCCAGCAGCTTCGGGGTTGGCTCTGGAAACACCATATATTTT. This sequence encodes CASSFGVGSGNTIYF. The V call is TRBV5-6, the J call TRBJ1-3; D unclear. The CDR3 extends over 15 amino acids. Germline lookup yields CDR1 SGHDT and CDR2 YYEEEE. V dropped 2 bases and J dropped 0 bases, with 9 bases sitting between them.

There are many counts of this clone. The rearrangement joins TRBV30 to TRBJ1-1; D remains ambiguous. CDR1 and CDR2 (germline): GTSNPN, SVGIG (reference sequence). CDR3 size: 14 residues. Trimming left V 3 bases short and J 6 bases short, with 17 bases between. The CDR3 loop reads CAWRSAGSVAEAFF. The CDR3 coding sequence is TGTGCCTGGAGGTCTGCGGGGTCCGTCGCTGAAGCTTTCTTT.

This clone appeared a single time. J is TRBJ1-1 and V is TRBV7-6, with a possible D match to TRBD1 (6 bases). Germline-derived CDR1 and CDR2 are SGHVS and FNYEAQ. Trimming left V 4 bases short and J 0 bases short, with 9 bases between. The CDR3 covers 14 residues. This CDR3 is CASSSGHLNTEAFF. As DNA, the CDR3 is TGTGCCAGCAGCTCGGGACACCTGAACACTGAAGCTTTCTTT. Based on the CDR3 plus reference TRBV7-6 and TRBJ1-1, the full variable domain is GAGVSQSPRYKVTKRGQDVALRCDPISGHVSLYWYRQALGQGPEFLTYFNYEAQQDKSGLPNDRFSAERPEGSISTLTIQRTEQRDSAMYRCASSSGHLNTEAFFGQGTRLTVV.